Below, 21 T cell receptor beta chains from the same sample are listed, as sequenced in a study of blood T cell repertoires in COVID-19. The assay was immunoSEQ multiplex PCR, and TCRdb's table has in-frame clones only and misses some. Counted here are 160,000 or so clones, over 85% occurring once; the ten biggest clones make up around 2%. The sequencing input was peripheral blood. The receptors here all came from a woman aged 55-75 years with COVID-19, enrolled during active disease.

This sequence joins TRBV3-1 (or the pseudogene TRBV3-2) and TRBJ1-5; D unclear. The germline V and J ends were trimmed by 4 bases and 4 bases, with 11 bases remaining between them. The V gene's germline CDR1 is LGHDT and CDR2 YNNKEL (reference sequence). The length of the CDR3 is 14 residues. The CDR3 coding sequence is TGTGCCAGCAGCCTAGGAGGCGTGAATCAGCCCCAGCATTTT. Amino acid sequence: CASSLGGVNQPQHF.

This clone was observed once. The gene calls are TRBV2 and TRBJ1-6; weak D call: TRBD1 (5 bases). Trimming removed 6 bases at V and 0 bases at J, with 9 bases between. The CDR3 is 15 amino acids. Germline V lookup: CDR1 SNHLY, CDR2 FYNNEI. This chain's CDR3 is CASRWGDSYNSPLHF. CDR3 DNA: TGTGCCAGCAGATGGGGGGACTCCTATAATTCACCCCTCCACTTT.

The chain couples TRBV7-8 to TRBJ1-2, with D possibly matching TRBD1 (5 bases). V lost 3 bases and J 8 bases, leaving 10 bases between the germline ends. The germline gives CDR1 SGHVS, CDR2 FQNEAQ. The CDR3 runs 12 residues. The CDR3: CASSFREIGYTF. The CDR3 DNA reads as TGTGCCAGCAGCTTCAGGGAAATCGGCTACACCTTC.

This clone was detected only once. The rearrangement links TRBV7-2 to TRBJ1-6; possible D gene TRBD1, 5 bases. In germline, CDR1 is SGHTA, CDR2 FQGNSA. The CDR3 spans 14 residues. V dropped 1 base and J dropped 9 bases, with 10 bases sitting between them. DNA of the CDR3: TGTGCCAGCAGCTTAGACGGGGGGGGTTCACCCCTCCACTTT. Translating gives CASSLDGGGSPLHF. Full variable domain (remainder filled in from reference TRBV7-2 and TRBJ1-6): GAGVSQSPSNKVTEKGKDVELRCDPISGHTALYWYRQSLGQGLEFLIYFQGNSAPDKSGLPSDRFSAERTGGSVSTLTIQRTQQEDSAVYLCASSLDGGGSPLHFGNGTRLTVT.

The chain joins TRBV7-9 to TRBJ2-7; possibly TRBD1 for D (7 bases). Deletions cut 4 bases from V and 2 bases from J, with 18 bases between. Germline V lookup: CDR1 SEHNR, CDR2 FQNEAQ (reference sequence). CDR3 length equals 16 residues. CDR3 DNA sequence: TGTGCCAGCAGCTCCCAGGGGGGCAGGGGGACCTACGAGCAGTACTTC. It encodes CASSSQGGRGTYEQYF.

The rearrangement links TRBV5-1 to TRBJ1-2, with 9 bases identical to TRBD1. V gave up 4 bases and J gave up 8 bases; unmatched junction bases: 9. From germline, CDR1 is SGHRS and CDR2 YFSETQ. CDR3 length equals 14 residues. The CDR3 bases are TGCGCCAGCAGCATGGACAGGGGATTCGACGGCTACACCTTC. Its translation: CASSMDRGFDGYTF.

CDR3 region: CASSPATGDVVTEAFF. The CDR3 DNA reads TGTGCCAGCTCACCAGCGACAGGGGATGTTGTCACTGAAGCTTTCTTT. V gene TRBV18 combines with J gene TRBJ1-1, with 8 bases that match TRBD1. This CDR3 spans 16 amino acids. Trimming at V came to 2 bases and at J to 4 bases, leaving 9 bases not matched to a gene. Germline V gives CDR1 KGHSH, CDR2 LQKENI.

This chain joins TRBV5-1 and TRBJ2-7, with D possibly TRBD2 on 5 matching bases. The V and J ends lost 0 bases and 0 bases respectively, with 10 bases between them. From germline, CDR1 is SGHRS and CDR2 YFSETQ. This CDR3 is built from 15 residues. CDR3 coding DNA: TGCGCCAGCAGCTTGGAGCCGGGGAACTCCTACGAGCAGTACTTC. Residues: CASSLEPGNSYEQYF. The whole variable domain, remainder taken from reference TRBV5-1 and TRBJ2-7, is KAGVTQTPRYLIKTRGQQVTLSCSPISGHRSVSWYQQTPGQGLQFLFEYFSETQRNKGNFPGRFSGRQFSNSRSEMNVSTLELGDSALYLCASSLEPGNSYEQYFGPGTRLTVT.

The rearrangement uses TRBV29-1 and TRBJ2-7; a weak D match, TRBD2 (6 bases). V dropped 0 bases and J dropped 6 bases, with 15 bases sitting between them. The V gene's germline CDR1 is SQVTM and CDR2 ANQGSEA. The CDR3 is made up of 14 amino acids. CDR3 nucleotides: TGCAGCGTTGAAGATCCCCGAATGGGGGGCGAGCAGTACTTC. Translation gives CSVEDPRMGGEQYF.

DNA for the CDR3: TGTGCCAGCAGCTTAGCGACGGGGGTAACCTACGAGCAGTACTTC. Protein product: CASSLATGVTYEQYF. This rearrangement joins TRBV7-9 to TRBJ2-7; D perhaps matches TRBD2 (6 bases). The CDR3 extends over 15 amino acids. Trimming removed 0 bases at V and 2 bases at J, with 11 bases between. Germline V gene data show CDR1 as SEHNR and CDR2 as FQNEAQ (reference sequence).

This chain joins TRBV18 and TRBJ1-5; TRBD1 matches 9 bases. Per the germline V gene, CDR1 is KGHSH and CDR2 is LQKENI. V lost 4 bases to trimming and J lost 4 bases; unmatched junction nucleotides: 8. The CDR3 spans 16 residues. The CDR3 coding sequence is TGTGCCAGCTCACTAGGGACAGGGACTGCGAATCAGCCCCAGCATTTT. Translated, it gives CASSLGTGTANQPQHF.

The chain employs TRBV12-5 and TRBJ2-1; the match to TRBD1 covers 9 bases. The V gene's germline CDR1 is LGHNT and CDR2 FRNRAP. With V trimmed by 5 bases and J by 9 bases, 11 bases remained unmatched. This CDR3 spans 15 amino acids. In DNA form, the CDR3 reads TGTGCTAGTGGTCCCGCCGGACAGGGGTTTGGTGAGCAGTTCTTC. This translates into CASGPAGQGFGEQFF.

CDR3 coding DNA: TGTGCCACCAGCAGAGATCTCCGGGTCATGAACACTGAAGCTTTCTTT. Its protein product is CATSRDLRVMNTEAFF. V is TRBV15 and J is TRBJ1-1; D ambiguous. Germline CDR1 is LNHNV and CDR2 is YYDKDF (reference sequence). V shed 0 bases and J shed 0 bases, with 11 bases lying between them. This CDR3 is built from 16 residues.

This chain links TRBV2 with TRBJ1-5, with a possible D match to TRBD1 (5 bases). Germline V gene lookup returns CDR1 SNHLY and CDR2 FYNNEI. The V gene lost 7 bases and the J gene lost 4 bases, with 14 bases spanning the gap. The CDR3 runs to 14 residues. The CDR3 spells CASTPKGVNQPQHF. Written as DNA, the CDR3 is TGTGCCAGCACTCCCAAAGGGGTAAATCAGCCCCAGCATTTT.

This clone has only one observation. This sequence joins TRBV5-8 and TRBJ2-3; D unresolved. CDR3 size: 16 residues. V gave up 0 bases and J gave up 1 base, with 12 bases separating them. The V gene's germline CDR1 is SGHTS and CDR2 YDEGEE. DNA for the CDR3: TGTGCCAGCAGCTTGGTGAGACCCGAGGGCACAGATACGCAGTATTTT. It codes for CASSLVRPEGTDTQYF.

The chain uses TRBV15 and TRBJ1-3; D possibly corresponds to TRBD1 (5 bases). The CDR3 is 15 residues long. V was trimmed by 1 base and J by 0 bases, leaving 7 bases between them. Looked up from germline, CDR1 is LNHNV and CDR2 is YYDKDF (reference sequence). The CDR3 is CATSRGGFSGNTIYF. The CDR3 DNA is TGTGCCACCAGCAGAGGGGGCTTCTCTGGAAACACCATATATTTT.

The chain is built from TRBV5-1 and TRBJ1-4; D is perhaps TRBD1 (5 bases). Trimming took off 0 bases at V and 3 bases at J, with 6 bases between the two ends. Germline values: CDR1 SGHRS, CDR2 YFSETQ. This CDR3 spans 14 amino acids. CDR3 loop: CASSLGQPNEKLFF. In DNA, the CDR3 is TGCGCCAGCAGCTTGGGACAGCCTAATGAAAAACTGTTTTTT.

This chain joins TRBV2 and TRBJ1-4; 9 nucleotides line up with TRBD1. Germline V lookup: CDR1 SNHLY, CDR2 FYNNEI. V trimming: 6 bases; J trimming: 13 bases; junction bases outside the gene matches: 9. The CDR3 loop spans 13 amino acids. This CDR3 is CASSTHDRGTLFF. The DNA of the CDR3 is TGTGCCAGCAGCACCCACGACAGGGGGACACTGTTTTTT. Full variable domain (outside the CDR3, taken from reference TRBV2 and TRBJ1-4): EPEVTQTPSHQVTQMGQEVILRCVPISNHLYFYWYRQILGQKVEFLVSFYNNEISEKSEIFDDQFSVERPDGSNFTLKIRSTKLEDSAMYFCASSTHDRGTLFFGSGTQLSVL.

This chain links TRBV2 with TRBJ1-2; weak D call: TRBD1 (5 bases). CDR1 and CDR2 (germline): SNHLY, FYNNEI. Trimming cost V 6 bases and J 5 bases, with 16 bases left between them. This CDR3 contains 14 residues. In DNA form, the CDR3 reads TGTGCCAGCAGGCTGGGGGGACCTGAATATGGCTACACCTTC. Protein product: CASRLGGPEYGYTF.

V and J are TRBV6-2 or TRBV6-3 and TRBJ1-1, with D possibly TRBD1 on 5 matching bases. From germline, CDR1 is MNHEY and CDR2 SVGEGT. CDR3 length equals 21 residues. Trimming pared 2 bases from V and 0 bases from J, leaving 28 bases between. The CDR3 loop is CASSYILRFNLAGSMNTEAFF. For the CDR3, the DNA is TGTGCCAGCAGTTACATCCTTCGTTTCAATTTGGCAGGGTCGATGAACACTGAAGCTTTCTTT.

V usage is TRBV7-9 and J usage is TRBJ1-2, with D unclear. Trimming stripped 5 bases from V and 8 bases from J, with 12 bases between. Germline V gives CDR1 SEHNR, CDR2 FQNEAQ (reference sequence). The CDR3 sequence is 12 residues long. CDR3: CASSGLVGGYTF. DNA for the CDR3: TGTGCCAGCAGCGGACTAGTGGGAGGCTACACCTTC.